Sequencing of this T cell receptor (beta chain) was carried out in a study of T cell responses to AZD1222 COVID-19 vaccine. At the level of the study: Doses given second, at about 4 or about 12 weeks, were pooled. General study results and limits: Nearly half of spike-specific TCRs reportedly go after variant regions that carry no mutations. Repertoire sampling happened only post peak T cell response.

CDR1 and CDR2 (germline): MNHEY, SVGEGT. The CDR3 has 11 amino acids. Assay: immunoSEQ multiplex PCR; the TCRdb copy retains only in-frame clones and omits some. The data hold 240,000 or so clones, with over 90% observed a single time. Points on this clone: The antigen is not known. The junction departs from the called germline gene at one end, perhaps through a read error.

The sequenced sample was peripheral blood, obtained on day 0 of AZD1222 vaccination. The chain is built from TRBV6-2 or TRBV6-3 and TRBJ1-2; 7 bases align to TRBD1. The clonotype comes from an adult in good health. This CDR3 is CASSHGGQPGF. The CDR3 bases are TGTGCCAGCAGTCACGGGGGACAGCCGGGATTC.